The present TCR beta chain was sequenced within a study of vaccination and CD4 T cells after COVID-19. About the study: The study enrolled six male and four female convalescents, two of whom were Hispanic. Diagnosis preceded the drawing of post-COVID samples by a median approximately 110 days (range 35 to 161).

Treatment described: approximately nine-day PBMC culture with coronavirus spike peptide pools or control peptides (ViraFEST assay). Both day 3 and day 7 involved replacing half of the medium with fresh IL-2 medium. This clonotype was seen once. What it recognizes is unknown. Per germline, CDR1 DFQATT and CDR2 SNEGSKA (reference sequence). CDR3 length: 12 amino acids. Trimming left V 0 bases short and J 6 bases short, with 8 bases between. The Oncomine TCR Beta short-read assay sequenced DNA from cultured CD4+ T cells. Using its own MiXCR run on the PCR reads, TCRdb lists one record per CDR3 protein. The sample lists around 13,000 distinct CDR3 sequences; 65% to 85% were seen once.

Sample: CD4+ T cells from blood, cultured in vitro. J is TRBJ1-1 and V is TRBV20-1; D is possibly TRBD1 (6 bases). This TCR came from a human donor who had recovered from COVID-19. The CDR3 loop is CSARDKGAEAFF. The CDR3 DNA sequence: TGCAGTGCTAGAGATAAGGGGGCTGAAGCTTTCTTT.